This is a list of T cell receptor beta chains from one sample in a study of breast tumors, draining lymph nodes, adjacent tissues. From the multiplex PCR reads, TCRdb called clonotypes with MiXCR, one entry per CDR3 protein. The table shows approximately 45,000 distinct CDR3 sequences, with more than 20% occurring only once. The sample was breast tumor tissue. These receptors all stem from a female donor with breast cancer. Some clones in this sample may be carry-over from other donors' samples. The conserved cysteine and the conserved F or W are not part of the CDR3 here. Each record gives: clone size, J gene, CDR3 length, V gene, CDR3 protein. Not all rows give a size; the values are once, few, many and, for expanded clones, a class.

clone size: many
J gene: TRBJ2-5
CDR3 length: 11
V gene: TRBV2
CDR3 protein: ASSETGQETQY

clone size: once
J gene: TRBJ2-3
CDR3 length: 13
V gene: TRBV7-3
CDR3 protein: ASSLTPGTTDTQY

clone size: many
J gene: TRBJ2-1
CDR3 length: 10
V gene: TRBV6-2/TRBV6-3
CDR3 protein: ASSQLRGKQF

clone size: many
J gene: TRBJ1-2
CDR3 length: 9
V gene: TRBV7-9
CDR3 protein: ASSRRGGYT

clone size: few
J gene: TRBJ2-5
CDR3 length: 13
V gene: TRBV6-6
CDR3 protein: ASSYTLGTGETQY

clone size: -
J gene: TRBJ2-5
CDR3 length: 13
V gene: TRBV19
CDR3 protein: ASSGQGIFQETQY

clone size: few
J gene: TRBJ2-5
CDR3 length: 11
V gene: TRBV7-9
CDR3 protein: ASSPGGLETQY

clone size: many
J gene: TRBJ2-2
CDR3 length: 12
V gene: TRBV12-3/TRBV12-4
CDR3 protein: ASSLGAETGELF

clone size: many
J gene: TRBJ1-3
CDR3 length: 13
V gene: TRBV7-2
CDR3 protein: ASSLDLTVGNTIY

clone size: many
J gene: TRBJ2-1
CDR3 length: 12
V gene: TRBV19
CDR3 protein: ATNDPVRYNEQF

clone size: -
J gene: TRBJ1-1
CDR3 length: 12
V gene: TRBV28
CDR3 protein: ASSLAELNTEAF

clone size: many
J gene: TRBJ2-7
CDR3 length: 13
V gene: TRBV7-2
CDR3 protein: ASSPIAGSAYEQY

clone size: few
J gene: TRBJ2-2
CDR3 length: 12
V gene: TRBV30
CDR3 protein: AWSGGLGTGELF

clone size: -
J gene: TRBJ1-4
CDR3 length: 14
V gene: TRBV3-1
CDR3 protein: ASSQDPGNYNEKLF

clone size: many
J gene: TRBJ2-1
CDR3 length: 12
V gene: TRBV6-5
CDR3 protein: ATRGEGLTDEQF

clone size: many
J gene: TRBJ1-2
CDR3 length: 9
V gene: TRBV6-1
CDR3 protein: ASSVYSSYT

clone size: many
J gene: TRBJ2-3
CDR3 length: 12
V gene: TRBV10-3
CDR3 protein: AISEEGLGDTQY

clone size: many
J gene: TRBJ1-2
CDR3 length: 9
V gene: TRBV6-6
CDR3 protein: ASTRQDGYT

clone size: many
J gene: TRBJ2-3
CDR3 length: 11
V gene: TRBV6-1
CDR3 protein: ASGDRVADTQY

clone size: many
J gene: TRBJ2-5
CDR3 length: 12
V gene: TRBV5-1
CDR3 protein: ASRGSGRKETQY

clone size: -
J gene: TRBJ2-5
CDR3 length: 13
V gene: TRBV5-1
CDR3 protein: ASSAAGLIQETQY

clone size: many
J gene: TRBJ2-1
CDR3 length: 13
V gene: TRBV20-1
CDR3 protein: SAREMTGGGSEQF

clone size: many
J gene: TRBJ2-7
CDR3 length: 11
V gene: TRBV3-1
CDR3 protein: ASSQDDRNEQY

clone size: -
J gene: TRBJ1-3
CDR3 length: 13
V gene: TRBV3-1
CDR3 protein: ASSKNRDSGNTIY

clone size: many
J gene: TRBJ1-3
CDR3 length: 13
V gene: TRBV7-9
CDR3 protein: ASSLIFPSGNTIY

clone size: many
J gene: TRBJ1-4
CDR3 length: 12
V gene: TRBV29-1
CDR3 protein: SVGGQGRQEKLF

clone size: -
J gene: TRBJ2-5
CDR3 length: 12
V gene: TRBV20-1
CDR3 protein: SAAPGGRQETQY

clone size: -
J gene: -
CDR3 length: 13
V gene: TRBV27
CDR3 protein: ASNILWGGNSPLH

clone size: many
J gene: TRBJ2-1
CDR3 length: 16
V gene: TRBV7-2
CDR3 protein: ASSLVGGVLAGGDEQF

clone size: many
J gene: TRBJ2-7
CDR3 length: 13
V gene: TRBV20-1
CDR3 protein: SARAAQGGFYEQY

clone size: many
J gene: TRBJ2-2
CDR3 length: 16
V gene: TRBV10-1
CDR3 protein: ASSESPLSPPNTGELF

clone size: many
J gene: TRBJ2-7
CDR3 length: 12
V gene: TRBV18
CDR3 protein: ASSPRQSSYEQY

clone size: -
J gene: TRBJ2-6
CDR3 length: 12
V gene: TRBV10-3
CDR3 protein: AIRPSSGANVLT

clone size: -
J gene: TRBJ1-6
CDR3 length: 10
V gene: TRBV19
CDR3 protein: ASSFGHSPLH

clone size: few
J gene: TRBJ2-3
CDR3 length: 12
V gene: TRBV28
CDR3 protein: ASRKREWLDTQY

clone size: many
J gene: TRBJ1-4
CDR3 length: 13
V gene: TRBV5-1
CDR3 protein: ASSLERGRNEKLF

clone size: medium-sized
J gene: TRBJ1-2
CDR3 length: 11
V gene: TRBV5-5
CDR3 protein: ASSPGTNYGYT

clone size: -
J gene: TRBJ1-4
CDR3 length: 11
V gene: TRBV20-1
CDR3 protein: SAGRQGGEKLF

clone size: -
J gene: TRBJ2-1
CDR3 length: 15
V gene: TRBV13
CDR3 protein: ASGALRASGLYNEQF

clone size: -
J gene: TRBJ2-7
CDR3 length: 10
V gene: TRBV29-1
CDR3 protein: SALKVWGEQY

clone size: many
J gene: TRBJ2-7
CDR3 length: 14
V gene: TRBV12-3/TRBV12-4
CDR3 protein: ASSLGGQRFSYEQY

clone size: many
J gene: TRBJ1-2
CDR3 length: 13
V gene: TRBV9
CDR3 protein: ASSPLTTGRGGYT

clone size: many
J gene: TRBJ1-6
CDR3 length: 12
V gene: TRBV12-3/TRBV12-4
CDR3 protein: ASSYGTLNSPLH

clone size: many
J gene: TRBJ2-7
CDR3 length: 12
V gene: TRBV7-9
CDR3 protein: ASSLSAGVHEQY

clone size: -
J gene: TRBJ2-3
CDR3 length: 12
V gene: TRBV28
CDR3 protein: ASSPRASTDTQY

clone size: many
J gene: TRBJ2-7
CDR3 length: 13
V gene: TRBV29-1
CDR3 protein: SAHGQGAFSYEQY

clone size: -
J gene: TRBJ1-2
CDR3 length: 10
V gene: TRBV28
CDR3 protein: ASRTPKGGYT

clone size: many
J gene: TRBJ2-5
CDR3 length: 13
V gene: TRBV20-1
CDR3 protein: SANPDRAYQETQY

clone size: many
J gene: TRBJ2-3
CDR3 length: 11
V gene: TRBV29-1
CDR3 protein: SVEFHHTDTQY

clone size: many
J gene: TRBJ2-5
CDR3 length: 15
V gene: TRBV7-8
CDR3 protein: ASSLARGGQGMETQY

clone size: medium-sized
J gene: TRBJ1-3
CDR3 length: 14
V gene: TRBV5-1
CDR3 protein: ASSQGGALTGNTIY

clone size: few
J gene: TRBJ1-4
CDR3 length: 11
V gene: TRBV19
CDR3 protein: ASSITADEKLF

clone size: many
J gene: TRBJ1-4
CDR3 length: 13
V gene: TRBV9
CDR3 protein: ASSVGQGPNEKLF

clone size: -
J gene: TRBJ2-7
CDR3 length: 14
V gene: TRBV20-1
CDR3 protein: SARDGGGRGGYEQY

clone size: -
J gene: TRBJ1-4
CDR3 length: 9
V gene: TRBV2
CDR3 protein: ASTRGEKLF

clone size: many
J gene: TRBJ2-5
CDR3 length: 13
V gene: TRBV11-2
CDR3 protein: ASSLDRGQWETQY